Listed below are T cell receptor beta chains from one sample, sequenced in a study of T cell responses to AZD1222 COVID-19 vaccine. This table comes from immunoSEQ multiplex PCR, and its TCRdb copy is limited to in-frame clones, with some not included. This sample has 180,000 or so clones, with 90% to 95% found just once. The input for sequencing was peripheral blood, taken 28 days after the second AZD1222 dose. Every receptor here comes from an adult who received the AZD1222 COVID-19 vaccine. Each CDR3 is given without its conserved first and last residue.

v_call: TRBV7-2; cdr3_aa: ASSQGSWQPQH
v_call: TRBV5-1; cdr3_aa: ASRLTPSQPQH
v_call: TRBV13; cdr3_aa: ASSFRSGIENTEAF
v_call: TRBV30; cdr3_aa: AWSASPNQPQH
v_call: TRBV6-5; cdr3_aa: ASRTPGHPYQPQH
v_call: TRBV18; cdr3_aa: ASSPEQGLQPQH
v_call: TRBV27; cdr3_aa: ASSAGGAGTGELF
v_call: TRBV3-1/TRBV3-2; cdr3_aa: ASSQGGTAYNEQF
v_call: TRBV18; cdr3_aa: ASSPPGSVAEAF
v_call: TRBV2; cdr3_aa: ASSDGGGHGNEQF
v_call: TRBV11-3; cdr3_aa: ASSLDTAQAGQETQY
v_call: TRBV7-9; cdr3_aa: ASSSKRDQGGSWSTEAF
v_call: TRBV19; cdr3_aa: ASRTDRGNYGYT
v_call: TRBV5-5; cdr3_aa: ASSLDGPSYEQY
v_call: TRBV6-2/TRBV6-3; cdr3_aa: ASSYGQRANVLT
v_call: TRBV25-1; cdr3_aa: ASSGTGGVLEAF
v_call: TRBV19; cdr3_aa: ASSIIRDYHCEQY
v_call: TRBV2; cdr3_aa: ASSEPGGSYSNQPQH
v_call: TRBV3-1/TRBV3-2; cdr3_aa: ASSIGGVNSPLH
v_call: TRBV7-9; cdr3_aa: ASSPALSGGVYEQY
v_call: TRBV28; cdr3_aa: ASSLGQDNEQF
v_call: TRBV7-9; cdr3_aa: ASSLVTFSATEAF
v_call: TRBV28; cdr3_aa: ASSLTGTVNEKLF
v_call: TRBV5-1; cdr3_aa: ASSLGPDEGSYEQY
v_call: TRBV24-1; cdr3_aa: ATSERDRAGYT
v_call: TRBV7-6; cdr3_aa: ASSLVPGERQPQH
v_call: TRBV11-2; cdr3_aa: ASSSSGVGNSPLH
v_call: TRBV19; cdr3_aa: ASSSGQGNYGYT
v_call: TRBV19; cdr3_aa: ASSDRNTEAF
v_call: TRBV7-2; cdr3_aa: ASISNPPYNEQF
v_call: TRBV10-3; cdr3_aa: ASSGHVYGYT
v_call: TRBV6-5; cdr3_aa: ASSDQTSGGSSD
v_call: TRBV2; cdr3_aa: ASSEEGSRETQY
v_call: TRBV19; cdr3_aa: ASSIDRRSTF
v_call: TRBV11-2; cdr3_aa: ASSDAGIGPPQH
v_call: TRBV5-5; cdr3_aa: ASSPWTGSSEQY
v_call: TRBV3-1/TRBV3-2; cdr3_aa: ASSQGGYGTEAF
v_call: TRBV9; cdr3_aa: ASSVGTGKNTGELF
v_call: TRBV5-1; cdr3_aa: ASSPLGQVYEQY
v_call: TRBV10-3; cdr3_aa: AIRTGPTNTGELF
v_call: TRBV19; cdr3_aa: ASSNLNSNQPQH
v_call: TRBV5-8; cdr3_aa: ASSLGQGLYEQY
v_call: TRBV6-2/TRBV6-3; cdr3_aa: ASSPGQGNYGYT
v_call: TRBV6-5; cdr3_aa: ASSNRGGFYEQY
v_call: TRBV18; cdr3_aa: ASSEGERGLNTEAF
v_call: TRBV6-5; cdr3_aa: ASSRQGAQY
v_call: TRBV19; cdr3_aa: ASSMGTGGSPLH
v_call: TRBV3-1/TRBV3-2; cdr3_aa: ASSLRATSGANVLT
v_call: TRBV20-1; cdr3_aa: SAREKLLEY
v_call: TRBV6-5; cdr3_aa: ASSPGQGVYEQY
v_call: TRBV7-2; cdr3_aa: ASSFMGLQPQH
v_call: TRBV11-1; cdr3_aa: ASSLRLNYGYT
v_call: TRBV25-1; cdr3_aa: ASSGGGTENSPLH
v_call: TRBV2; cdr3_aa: ASNREGPSSGYT
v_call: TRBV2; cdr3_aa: ASSLDGINQPQH
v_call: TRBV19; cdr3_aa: ASSIGYRAKTTNEKLF
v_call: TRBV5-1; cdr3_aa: ASSTDRQNTGELF